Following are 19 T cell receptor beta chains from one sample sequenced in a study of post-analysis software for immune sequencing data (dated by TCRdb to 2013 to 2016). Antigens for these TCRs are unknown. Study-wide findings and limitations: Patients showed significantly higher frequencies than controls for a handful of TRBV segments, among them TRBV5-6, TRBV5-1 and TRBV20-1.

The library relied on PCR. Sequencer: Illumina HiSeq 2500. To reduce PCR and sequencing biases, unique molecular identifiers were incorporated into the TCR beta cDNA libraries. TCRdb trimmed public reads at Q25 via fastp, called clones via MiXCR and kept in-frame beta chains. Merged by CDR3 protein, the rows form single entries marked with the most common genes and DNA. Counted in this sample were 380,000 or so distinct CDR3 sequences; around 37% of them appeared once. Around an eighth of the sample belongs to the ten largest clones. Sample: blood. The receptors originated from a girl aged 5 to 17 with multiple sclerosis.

The CDR3 region is CASNGNPQESSGANVLTF. In DNA, the CDR3 is TGTGCCAGCAATGGGAACCCCCAAGAGAGTTCTGGGGCCAACGTCCTGACTTTC. The chain uses TRBV9 and TRBJ2-6, with D unclear. With 6 bases removed from V and 1 base from J, the gap between germline ends came to 20 bases. The CDR3 totals 18 residues. Looked up from germline, CDR1 is SGDLS and CDR2 is YYNGEE.

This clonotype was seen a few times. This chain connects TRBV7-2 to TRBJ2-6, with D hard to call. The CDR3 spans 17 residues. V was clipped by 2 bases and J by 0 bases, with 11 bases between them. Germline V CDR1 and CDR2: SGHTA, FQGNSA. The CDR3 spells CASSLTGASSGANVLTF. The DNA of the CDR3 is TGTGCCAGCAGCTTAACGGGCGCTAGCTCTGGGGCCAACGTCCTGACTTTC.

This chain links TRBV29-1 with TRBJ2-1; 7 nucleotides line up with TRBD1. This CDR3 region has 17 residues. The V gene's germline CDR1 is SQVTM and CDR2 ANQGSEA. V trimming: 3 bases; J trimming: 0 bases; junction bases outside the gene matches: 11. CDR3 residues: CSVEGQFSLGSYNEQFF. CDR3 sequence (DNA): TGCAGCGTTGAGGGACAGTTTAGTCTTGGCTCCTACAATGAGCAGTTCTTC.

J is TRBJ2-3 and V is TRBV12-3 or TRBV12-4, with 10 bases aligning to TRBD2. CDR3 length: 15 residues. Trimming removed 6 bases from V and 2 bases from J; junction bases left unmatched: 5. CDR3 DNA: TGTGCCAGCAGCCCAGGGACTAGCGACACAGATACGCAGTATTTT. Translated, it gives CASSPGTSDTDTQYF.

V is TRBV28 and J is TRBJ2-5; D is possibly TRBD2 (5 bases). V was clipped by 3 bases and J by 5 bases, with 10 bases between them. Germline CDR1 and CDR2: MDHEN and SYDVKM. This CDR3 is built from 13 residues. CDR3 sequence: CASSFGNKETQYF. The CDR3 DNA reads TGTGCCAGCAGTTTCGGGAATAAGGAGACCCAGTACTTC.

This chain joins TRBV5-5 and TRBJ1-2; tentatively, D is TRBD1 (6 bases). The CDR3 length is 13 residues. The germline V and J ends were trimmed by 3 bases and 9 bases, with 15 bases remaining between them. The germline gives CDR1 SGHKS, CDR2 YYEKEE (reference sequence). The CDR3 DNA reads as TGTGCCAGCAGCTGGGGGGGCAGGGGTAGCTACACCTTC. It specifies CASSWGGRGSYTF.

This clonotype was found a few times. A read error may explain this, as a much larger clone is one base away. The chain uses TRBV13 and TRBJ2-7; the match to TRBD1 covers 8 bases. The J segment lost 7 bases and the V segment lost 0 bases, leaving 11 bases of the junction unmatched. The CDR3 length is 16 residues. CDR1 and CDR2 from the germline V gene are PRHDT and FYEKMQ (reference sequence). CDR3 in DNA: TGTGCCAGCAGCTTAGGCCTTGGACAGGGTGCATATGAGCAGTACTTC. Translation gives CASSLGLGQGAYEQYF.

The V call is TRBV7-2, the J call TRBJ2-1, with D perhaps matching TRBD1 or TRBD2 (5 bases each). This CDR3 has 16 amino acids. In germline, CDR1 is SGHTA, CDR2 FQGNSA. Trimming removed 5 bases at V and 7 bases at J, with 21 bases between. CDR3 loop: CASSTTSGTPVNEQFF. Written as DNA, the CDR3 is TGTGCCAGCAGCACAACCTCCGGGACCCCGGTAAATGAGCAGTTCTTC.

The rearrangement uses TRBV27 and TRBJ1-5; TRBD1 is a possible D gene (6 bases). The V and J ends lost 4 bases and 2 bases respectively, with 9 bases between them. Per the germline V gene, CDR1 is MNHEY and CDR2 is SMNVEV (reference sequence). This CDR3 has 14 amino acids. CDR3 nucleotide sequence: TGTGCCAGCAGTTCAGGGGTTCGCAATCAGCCCCAGCATTTT. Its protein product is CASSSGVRNQPQHF.

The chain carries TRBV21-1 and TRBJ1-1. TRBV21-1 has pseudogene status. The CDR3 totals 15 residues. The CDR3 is CASSKASTGNTEAFF. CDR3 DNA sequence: TGTGCCAGCAGCAAAGCCTCGACGGGGAACACTGAAGCTTTCTTT.

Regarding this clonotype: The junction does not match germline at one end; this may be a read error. In DNA, the CDR3 is TGTGCCAGCAGCGCCAGAGGAGGTACCGGGGCCAACGTCCGGACTTTC. Its protein product is CASSARGGTGANVRTF. The rearrangement links TRBV9 to TRBJ2-6; D could derive from TRBD1 or TRBD2 (5 bases each). The CDR3 sequence is 16 residues long. Germline V gives CDR1 SGDLS, CDR2 YYNGEE.

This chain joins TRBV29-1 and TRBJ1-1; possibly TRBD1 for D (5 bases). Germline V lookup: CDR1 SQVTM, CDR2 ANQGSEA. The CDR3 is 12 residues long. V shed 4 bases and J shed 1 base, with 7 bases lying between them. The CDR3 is CSVVGGNTEAFF. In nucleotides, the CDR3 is TGCAGCGTTGTGGGGGGGAACACTGAAGCTTTCTTT. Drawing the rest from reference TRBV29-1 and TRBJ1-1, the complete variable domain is SAVISQKPSRDICQRGTSLTIQCQVDSQVTMMFWYRQQPGQSLTLIATANQGSEATYESGFVIDKFPISRPNLTFSTLTVSNMSPEDSSIYLCSVVGGNTEAFFGQGTRLTVV.

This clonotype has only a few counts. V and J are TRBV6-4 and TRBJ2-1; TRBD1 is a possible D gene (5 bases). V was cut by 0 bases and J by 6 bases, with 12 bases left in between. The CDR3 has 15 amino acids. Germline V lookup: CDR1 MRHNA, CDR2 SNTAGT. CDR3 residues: CASSDSSGARNEQFF. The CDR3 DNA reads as TGTGCCAGCAGTGACTCTAGTGGGGCGCGCAATGAGCAGTTCTTC.

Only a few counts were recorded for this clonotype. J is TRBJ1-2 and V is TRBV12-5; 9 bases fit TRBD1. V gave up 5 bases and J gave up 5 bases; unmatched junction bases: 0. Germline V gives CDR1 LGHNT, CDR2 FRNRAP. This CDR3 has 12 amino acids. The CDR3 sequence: CASGDRGYGYTF. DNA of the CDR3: TGTGCTAGTGGTGACAGGGGGTATGGCTACACCTTC. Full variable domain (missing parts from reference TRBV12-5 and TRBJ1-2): DARVTQTPRHKVTEMGQEVTMRCQPILGHNTVFWYRQTMMQGLELLAYFRNRAPLDDSGMPKDRFSAEMPDATLATLKIQPSEPRDSAVYFCASGDRGYGYTFGSGTRLTVV.

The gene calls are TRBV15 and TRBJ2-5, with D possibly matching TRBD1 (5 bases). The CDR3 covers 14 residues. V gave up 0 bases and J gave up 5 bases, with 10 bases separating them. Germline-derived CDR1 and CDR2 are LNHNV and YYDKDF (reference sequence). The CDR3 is CATSRDPGQETQYF. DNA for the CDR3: TGTGCCACCAGCAGAGATCCAGGGCAGGAGACCCAGTACTTC. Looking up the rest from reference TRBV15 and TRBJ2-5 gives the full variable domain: DAMVIQNPRYQVTQFGKPVTLSCSQTLNHNVMYWYQQKSSQAPKLLFHYYDKDFNNEADTPDNFQSRRPNTSFCFLDIRSPGLGDTAMYLCATSRDPGQETQYFGPGTRLLVL.

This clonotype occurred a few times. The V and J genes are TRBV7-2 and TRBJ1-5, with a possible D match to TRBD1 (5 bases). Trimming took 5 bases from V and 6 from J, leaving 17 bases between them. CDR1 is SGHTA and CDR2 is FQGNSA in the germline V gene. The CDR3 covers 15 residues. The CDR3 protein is CASSPGSRVSQPQHF. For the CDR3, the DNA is TGTGCCAGCAGCCCCGGCAGCAGGGTATCTCAGCCCCAGCATTTT. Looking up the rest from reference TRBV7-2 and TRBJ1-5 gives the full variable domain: GAGVSQSPSNKVTEKGKDVELRCDPISGHTALYWYRQSLGQGLEFLIYFQGNSAPDKSGLPSDRFSAERTGGSVSTLTIQRTQQEDSAVYLCASSPGSRVSQPQHFGDGTRLSIL.

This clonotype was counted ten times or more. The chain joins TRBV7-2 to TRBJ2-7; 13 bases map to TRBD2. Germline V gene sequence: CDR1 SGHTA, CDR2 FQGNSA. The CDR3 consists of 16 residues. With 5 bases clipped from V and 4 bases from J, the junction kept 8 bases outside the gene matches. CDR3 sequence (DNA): TGTGCCAGCAGCGACCCGGGACTAGCGGGGTTTTACGAGCAGTACTTC. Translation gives CASSDPGLAGFYEQYF.

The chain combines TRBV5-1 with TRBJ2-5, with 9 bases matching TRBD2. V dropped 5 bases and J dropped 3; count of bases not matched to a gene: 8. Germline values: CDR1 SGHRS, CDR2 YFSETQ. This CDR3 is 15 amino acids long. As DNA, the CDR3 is TGCGCCAGCAGTCATCCAGCGGGGGGCAAAGAGACCCAGTACTTC. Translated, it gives CASSHPAGGKETQYF.

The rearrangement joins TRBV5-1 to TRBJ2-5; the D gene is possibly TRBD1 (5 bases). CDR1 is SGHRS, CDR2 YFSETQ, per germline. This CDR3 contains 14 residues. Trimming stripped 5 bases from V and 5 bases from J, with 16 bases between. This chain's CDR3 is CASRRTPAGETQYF. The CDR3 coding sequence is TGCGCCAGCAGACGGACCCCGGCAGGGGAGACCCAGTACTTC.